The 11 T cell receptor beta chains reported below all come from one sample, sequenced in a study of blood T cell repertoires in COVID-19. Profiled with immunoSEQ multiplex PCR; TCRdb holds only in-frame clones, not every one. Among 190,000 or so clones, roughly 90% were seen once, and the ten largest hold 10%. The sample taken for sequencing was PBMCs or T cells enriched from blood (not recorded which). The receptors shown here come from a man in his late teens or twenties with acute COVID-19.

The chain combines TRBV4-3 with TRBJ1-4; D not resolved. CDR3 length: 13 amino acids. Deletions cut 1 base from V and 5 bases from J, with 5 bases between. Germline CDR1 reads LGHNA; CDR2 reads YSLEER. CDR3 loop: CASSQGQNEKLFF. DNA for the CDR3: TGCGCCAGCAGCCAAGGTCAGAATGAAAAACTGTTTTTT.

The chain couples TRBV7-8 to TRBJ1-4, with D tentatively TRBD1 (5 bases). The CDR3 has 15 residues. Germline V gives CDR1 SGHVS, CDR2 FQNEAQ. The V end was cut by 5 bases, the J end by 8 bases, with 18 bases between. This chain's CDR3 is CASSRSGVGGEKLFF. The CDR3 DNA follows: TGTGCCAGCAGCCGATCCGGGGTCGGGGGGGAAAAACTGTTTTTT.

The chain joins TRBV11-2 to TRBJ2-3, with D tentatively TRBD2 (6 bases). The CDR3 covers 17 residues. Trimming removed 6 bases from V and 1 base from J, with 20 bases in between. CDR1 is SGHAT and CDR2 is FQNNGV in the germline V gene. CDR3 amino acids: CASRSLWGDLGTDTQYF. The CDR3 DNA sequence: TGTGCCAGCAGATCTCTGTGGGGGGACCTTGGCACAGATACGCAGTATTTT.

The V and J genes are TRBV27 and TRBJ2-1; perhaps TRBD1 as D (5 bases). Trimming removed 0 bases at V and 1 base at J, with 7 bases between. There are 15 residues in the CDR3. CDR1 is MNHEY, CDR2 SMNVEV, per germline (reference sequence). As DNA, the CDR3 is TGTGCCAGCAGTTTATCAGGGGTTTCCTACAATGAGCAGTTCTTC. It yields the protein CASSLSGVSYNEQFF.

The chain recombines TRBV6-5 with TRBJ2-7; a weak D match, TRBD1 (6 bases). This CDR3 contains 11 residues. The germline V gene has CDR1 MNHEY and CDR2 SVGAGI. V was cut by 6 bases and J by 5 bases, with 8 bases left in between. The CDR3, as DNA: TGTGCCAGCAGCCGACAGGACGAGCAGTACTTC. Its protein product is CASSRQDEQYF.

The rearrangement uses TRBV7-3 and TRBJ2-1, with 9 bases matching TRBD1. Germline V lookup: CDR1 SGHTA, CDR2 FQGTGA. The CDR3 covers 17 residues. V dropped 0 bases and J dropped 7; count of bases not matched to a gene: 10. CDR3 sequence reads: CASSLTGGGQGGNEQFF. The DNA of the CDR3 is TGTGCCAGCAGCTTAACGGGCGGGGGACAGGGAGGGAATGAGCAGTTCTTC.

The genes are TRBV7-8 and TRBJ2-7; TRBD2 agrees at 9 bases. The CDR3 runs 15 residues. Germline CDR1 SGHVS, CDR2 FQNEAQ. The ends lost 3 bases at V and 0 bases at J; junction bases unmatched: 3. CDR3 in DNA: TGTGCCAGCAGCTTGGCTAGCGGGACCTCCTACGAGCAGTACTTC. Translated, it gives CASSLASGTSYEQYF.

The chain links TRBV5-6 to TRBJ1-2; maybe TRBD1 (6 bases). CDR1 and CDR2 from the germline V gene are SGHDT and YYEEEE. V was trimmed by 1 base and J by 3 bases, leaving 13 bases between them. CDR3 length equals 15 residues. The CDR3 coding sequence is TGTGCCAGCAGCTTGAAAGCAGGGGTTGACTATGGCTACACCTTC. Protein: CASSLKAGVDYGYTF.

The chain employs TRBV7-3 and TRBJ1-1; perhaps TRBD1 as D (6 bases). Germline V lookup: CDR1 SGHTA, CDR2 FQGTGA. The CDR3 is 14 amino acids. Trimming took off 5 bases at V and 4 bases at J, with 14 bases between the two ends. CDR3: CASSLSGDSTEAFF. In nucleotides, the CDR3 is TGTGCCAGCAGCCTCTCAGGGGATAGCACTGAAGCTTTCTTT.

The chain carries TRBV9 and TRBJ2-5; 7 positions agree with TRBD1. The junction had 1 base not matched to a gene; V was cut back by 3 bases and J by 2 bases. Germline V CDR1 and CDR2: SGDLS, YYNGEE. The CDR3 contains 13 residues. The CDR3 DNA reads TGTGCCAGCAGCGGGGGACAGCAAGAGACCCAGTACTTC. Translation gives CASSGGQQETQYF.

The chain combines TRBV29-1 with TRBJ2-7, with D possibly matching TRBD1 (6 bases). The germline V gene has CDR1 SQVTM and CDR2 ANQGSEA. The CDR3 loop spans 14 amino acids. V shed 2 bases and J shed 3 bases, with 14 bases lying between them. The CDR3 DNA reads TGCAGCGTTGAAACTACAGGGTCGGGCTACGAGCAGTACTTC. Translation gives CSVETTGSGYEQYF.